Sequencing of this TCR beta chain was carried out in a study of graft-versus-host responses after intestinal transplantation. Study-wide points: Some patients had graft-donor T cell macrochimerism. In their allografts, the ratios of graft-versus-host to host-versus-graft T cell clones were high.

Produced via immunoSEQ multiplex PCR; TCRdb's table is partial and in-frame only. The repertoire includes about 100,000 clones, roughly 90% of them detected once, and more than 0.75% sits in the top ten. The CDR3 contains 13 residues. Trimming took off 6 bases at V and 0 bases at J, with 3 bases between the two ends. From germline, CDR1 is SNHLY and CDR2 FYNNEI. Regarding this clone: What it binds is not known.

The chain is built from TRBV2 and TRBJ2-6; D not resolved. Sequencing was performed on unstimulated CD4+ T cells sorted from spleen or lymph node cells, taken before transplant. This receptor was taken from a human donor who was the organ donor for an intestinal transplant. CDR3 residues: CASRYSGANVLTF. CDR3 sequence (DNA): TGTGCCAGCAGATACTCTGGGGCCAACGTCCTGACTTTC.